This paragraph covers one T cell receptor (beta chain) sequence. Antigen unknown. Trimming pared 3 bases from V and 5 bases from J, leaving 20 bases between. CDR3 length equals 16 residues. CDR1 and CDR2 (germline): SGHAT, FQNNGV. This sample was taken from a study of blood T cells in healthy people across ages. Study-level results: More naive CD4+ cells and higher diversity marked long-lived donors relative to aged donors. Older individuals had lower TCR beta diversity per million T cells (the decline was roughly linear). CMV status of donors was not determined, possibly confounding expanded clonotype changes. Diversity was estimated from one million T cells, and these estimates were considered underestimates.

A second PCR, run for about 7 to 12 cycles, used a sample-barcoded 5' primer plus a J-beta primer mix. TCRdb re-called the 5' RACE reads with MiXCR, one entry per CDR3 protein. The sample holds about 1.4 million distinct CDR3 sequences, almost 60% seen once. The chain carries TRBV11-2 and TRBJ2-7; D may be TRBD1 (6 bases). The TCR originated in a man younger than 35 in good health. The sequencing input was blood. The CDR3 reads CASSLGTIVAGDEQYF. The CDR3 DNA reads as TGTGCCAGCAGCTTGGGGACAATAGTTGCCGGCGACGAGCAGTACTTC.